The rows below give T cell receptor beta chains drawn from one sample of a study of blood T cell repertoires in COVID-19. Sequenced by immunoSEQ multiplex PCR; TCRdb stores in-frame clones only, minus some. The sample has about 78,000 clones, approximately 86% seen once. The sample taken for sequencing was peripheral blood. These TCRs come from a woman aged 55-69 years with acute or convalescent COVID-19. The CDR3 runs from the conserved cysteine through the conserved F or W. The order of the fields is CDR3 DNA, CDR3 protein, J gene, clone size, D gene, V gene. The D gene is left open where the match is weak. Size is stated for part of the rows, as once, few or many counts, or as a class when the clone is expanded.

cdr3_nt: TGTGCCAGCAGCCTCCAGATGAACACTGAAGCTTTCTTT; cdr3_aa: CASSLQMNTEAFF; j_call: TRBJ1-1; clone_size: few; d_call: NA; v_call: TRBV14
cdr3_nt: TGTGCCAGCAGCTTACTGGGTCGGGGTGGCAATCAGCCCCAGCATTTT; cdr3_aa: CASSLLGRGGNQPQHF; j_call: TRBJ1-5; clone_size: few; d_call: NA; v_call: TRBV7-6
cdr3_nt: TGCGCCAGCAGCTTGGAACCCCGGGGTTACGAGCAGTACTTC; cdr3_aa: CASSLEPRGYEQYF; j_call: TRBJ2-7; clone_size: once; d_call: NA; v_call: TRBV5-1
cdr3_nt: TGTGCCAGCAGCTGGCCCTTAGGAACCAGGGTGAACCCAAATCAGCCCCAGCATTTT; cdr3_aa: CASSWPLGTRVNPNQPQHF; j_call: TRBJ1-5; clone_size: NA; d_call: NA; v_call: TRBV5-6
cdr3_nt: TGTGCTACCTCCGGGACAGGGGATTCACCCCTCCACTTT; cdr3_aa: CATSGTGDSPLHF; j_call: TRBJ1-6; clone_size: few; d_call: TRBD1; v_call: TRBV6-4
cdr3_nt: TGTGCCAGCAGTTACGCGGGCCACGAGCAGTACTTC; cdr3_aa: CASSYAGHEQYF; j_call: TRBJ2-7; clone_size: NA; d_call: NA; v_call: TRBV6-5
cdr3_nt: TGTGCCAGCAGCTTCGGAGGGGGCAACTATGGCTACACCTTC; cdr3_aa: CASSFGGGNYGYTF; j_call: TRBJ1-2; clone_size: NA; d_call: TRBD1; v_call: TRBV7-9
cdr3_nt: TGTGCCAGCGGAATTGGACAGGGAAACACCGGGGAGCTGTTTTTT; cdr3_aa: CASGIGQGNTGELFF; j_call: TRBJ2-2; clone_size: NA; d_call: TRBD1; v_call: TRBV4-2
cdr3_nt: TGTGCCAGCAGCGACAGGGCTTCCACTGAAGCTTTCTTT; cdr3_aa: CASSDRASTEAFF; j_call: TRBJ1-1; clone_size: NA; d_call: NA; v_call: TRBV9
cdr3_nt: TGTGCCGGCAGTCGGGGGACCTCTGGGGCCAACGTCCTGACTTTC; cdr3_aa: CAGSRGTSGANVLTF; j_call: TRBJ2-6; clone_size: NA; d_call: NA; v_call: TRBV30
cdr3_nt: TGTGCCACCAGTGAGCGGTTCCAGGAGACCCAGTACTTC; cdr3_aa: CATSERFQETQYF; j_call: TRBJ2-5; clone_size: NA; d_call: NA; v_call: TRBV24-1
cdr3_nt: TGTGCCAGCAGCCCTGCCCGCGGGACAGGGGTTTTGGATACGCAGTATTTT; cdr3_aa: CASSPARGTGVLDTQYF; j_call: TRBJ2-3; clone_size: NA; d_call: TRBD1; v_call: TRBV6-2/TRBV6-3
cdr3_nt: TGCGCCAGCAGCTTGAACGGAGGGGGGGGCCAGACCCAGTACTTC; cdr3_aa: CASSLNGGGGQTQYF; j_call: TRBJ2-5; clone_size: NA; d_call: NA; v_call: TRBV5-1
cdr3_nt: TGTGCCAGCAGCTTAGGGACAGGGGGGGTCTCCTACGAGCAGTACTTC; cdr3_aa: CASSLGTGGVSYEQYF; j_call: TRBJ2-7; clone_size: NA; d_call: TRBD1; v_call: TRBV7-6
cdr3_nt: TGCGCCAGCAGCCAAGACACAGGGTCCTACAATGAGCAGTTCTTC; cdr3_aa: CASSQDTGSYNEQFF; j_call: TRBJ2-1; clone_size: once; d_call: NA; v_call: TRBV4-3
cdr3_nt: TGTGCCAGCAAGAGGGACGGGGGAGATACGCAGTATTTT; cdr3_aa: CASKRDGGDTQYF; j_call: TRBJ2-3; clone_size: NA; d_call: NA; v_call: TRBV16
cdr3_nt: TGTGCCAGCAGCTTACTGGTTGCTGTACAATTT; cdr3_aa: CASSLLVAVQF; j_call: TRBJ1-1; clone_size: NA; d_call: NA; v_call: TRBV7-2
cdr3_nt: TGTGCCAGCAGCCGACAGGGCCCCTCGGACGAGCAGTACTTC; cdr3_aa: CASSRQGPSDEQYF; j_call: TRBJ2-7; clone_size: once; d_call: TRBD1; v_call: TRBV3-1/TRBV3-2
cdr3_nt: TGTGCCTGGAGTGTACTTGGGGGCCCCTACGAGCAGTACTTC; cdr3_aa: CAWSVLGGPYEQYF; j_call: TRBJ2-7; clone_size: few; d_call: NA; v_call: TRBV30
cdr3_nt: TGTGCCAGCAGCCAAGCTTCCCAGCGGATAGCGGGAGGAGCCACAGATACGCAGTATTTT; cdr3_aa: CASSQASQRIAGGATDTQYF; j_call: TRBJ2-3; clone_size: NA; d_call: TRBD2; v_call: TRBV3-1/TRBV3-2
cdr3_nt: TGTGCCAGCAGTTTATGGGGGACAGGGATTTTTAAGGGCTACACCTTC; cdr3_aa: CASSLWGTGIFKGYTF; j_call: TRBJ1-2; clone_size: NA; d_call: TRBD1; v_call: TRBV27
cdr3_nt: TGCAGCGTTGCCCGGACAGGGGTCGACTATGGCTACACCTTC; cdr3_aa: CSVARTGVDYGYTF; j_call: TRBJ1-2; clone_size: once; d_call: TRBD1; v_call: TRBV29-1
cdr3_nt: TGTGCCAGTAGTATAATACGGCAGGGGGTTTCACCCCTCCACTTT; cdr3_aa: CASSIIRQGVSPLHF; j_call: TRBJ1-6; clone_size: NA; d_call: TRBD1; v_call: TRBV19
cdr3_nt: TGTGCCAGCAGCGGGGACAGCTCTGGGGCCAACGTCCTGACTTTC; cdr3_aa: CASSGDSSGANVLTF; j_call: TRBJ2-6; clone_size: NA; d_call: TRBD1; v_call: TRBV9
cdr3_nt: TGTGCCAGCAGTTTAGTTCACGGGAGTAACTCCTACGAGCAGTACTTC; cdr3_aa: CASSLVHGSNSYEQYF; j_call: TRBJ2-7; clone_size: NA; d_call: NA; v_call: TRBV28
cdr3_nt: TGTGCCAGTAGTATATTGGCCCTGGGCTCCTATGGCTACACCTTC; cdr3_aa: CASSILALGSYGYTF; j_call: TRBJ1-2; clone_size: NA; d_call: NA; v_call: TRBV19
cdr3_nt: TGTGCCAGCAGCTTACGGGGAGGTAGCAATCAGCCCCAGCATTTT; cdr3_aa: CASSLRGGSNQPQHF; j_call: TRBJ1-5; clone_size: NA; d_call: NA; v_call: TRBV7-3
cdr3_nt: TGTGCCAGCAACCCCGGGACAGGGAGCGGTCAGCCCCAGCATTTT; cdr3_aa: CASNPGTGSGQPQHF; j_call: TRBJ1-5; clone_size: NA; d_call: TRBD1; v_call: TRBV6-6
cdr3_nt: TGTGCCAGCAGCTTAGGCGGATCTCGATATGGCTACACCTTC; cdr3_aa: CASSLGGSRYGYTF; j_call: TRBJ1-2; clone_size: NA; d_call: NA; v_call: TRBV7-2
cdr3_nt: TGCGCCAGCAGCCAACGGACATTAGGTGATGAAAAACTGTTTTTT; cdr3_aa: CASSQRTLGDEKLFF; j_call: TRBJ1-4; clone_size: NA; d_call: NA; v_call: TRBV4-3
cdr3_nt: TGTGCCAGCAGCCGGGACAGGGGCAACGAGCAGTACTTC; cdr3_aa: CASSRDRGNEQYF; j_call: TRBJ2-7; clone_size: NA; d_call: TRBD1; v_call: TRBV16
cdr3_nt: TGTGCCAGCAGTTACCCAAAGGAGCGGGACTGGGATCAAGAGACCCAGTACTTC; cdr3_aa: CASSYPKERDWDQETQYF; j_call: TRBJ2-5; clone_size: NA; d_call: TRBD2; v_call: TRBV28
cdr3_nt: TGTGCCAGCTCAGCCCCAGGCAACACTGAAGCTTTCTTT; cdr3_aa: CASSAPGNTEAFF; j_call: TRBJ1-1; clone_size: once; d_call: NA; v_call: TRBV18
cdr3_nt: TGCGCTACCGGGACAGGGGTTAGCTACACCTTC; cdr3_aa: CATGTGVSYTF; j_call: TRBJ1-2; clone_size: NA; d_call: TRBD1; v_call: TRBV4-1
cdr3_nt: TGTGCCTGGAGTCGGACAGGGCGGTGGTATGGCTACACCTTC; cdr3_aa: CAWSRTGRWYGYTF; j_call: TRBJ1-2; clone_size: NA; d_call: TRBD1; v_call: TRBV30
cdr3_nt: TGTGCCAGCAGCGCCGGGGGTAGCGCGGACACTGAAGCTTTCTTT; cdr3_aa: CASSAGGSADTEAFF; j_call: TRBJ1-1; clone_size: NA; d_call: NA; v_call: TRBV9
cdr3_nt: TGTGCCAGCAGCCCCCGGACTGACACCGGGGAGCTGTTTTTT; cdr3_aa: CASSPRTDTGELFF; j_call: TRBJ2-2; clone_size: NA; d_call: NA; v_call: TRBV11-3
cdr3_nt: TGTGCCAGCAGCTCCCTAGGGGGCCCCAGCGACGAGCAGTACTTC; cdr3_aa: CASSSLGGPSDEQYF; j_call: TRBJ2-7; clone_size: NA; d_call: TRBD1; v_call: TRBV7-3